This TCR beta chain originates from a study of CD8 T cells in ankylosing spondylitis. Study results and limitations: There was a TCR beta motif, made of 7 to 9 highly homologous variants, that appeared characteristic of ankylosing spondylitis blood.

Germline V gene lookup returns CDR1 SQVTM and CDR2 ANQGSEA. Trimming cost V 0 bases and J 0 bases, with 12 bases left between them. There are 16 residues in the CDR3. This clonotype occurred a few times. Its matching antigen is unknown. TCRdb used MiXCR to reprocess the 5' RACE reads, holding one entry per CDR3 protein. The data hold around 220,000 distinct CDR3 sequences, with around 19% observed a single time. V usage is TRBV29-1 and J usage is TRBJ2-1, with D possibly matching TRBD2 (5 bases). Sequenced material: blood, either unsorted or a sorted T cell fraction (not recorded which). The receptor was isolated from a male donor with ankylosing spondylitis. CDR3 coding DNA: TGCAGCGTTGAAGAAGGGAGAGGGAACTCCTACAATGAGCAGTTCTTC. Its translation is CSVEEGRGNSYNEQFF.